One sample yielded the 26 T cell receptor beta chains listed below, sequenced in a study of cytomegalovirus exposure and HLA in healthy donors. PCR employed 60 Vbeta and 13 Jbeta primers. Clones were sequenced by immunoSEQ multiplex PCR, and TCRdb holds only the in-frame ones, with some missing. The sample includes some 140,000 clones, approximately 74% of them seen just once. Input material: PBMCs. The source is a man younger than 35 in good health and CMV-seronegative.

The rearrangement uses TRBV6-1 and TRBJ2-2; D might be TRBD1 (5 bases). Trimming removed 1 base from V and 6 bases from J, with 15 bases in between. Germline V gene sequence: CDR1 MNHNS, CDR2 SASEGT. CDR3 length: 16 residues. The CDR3 spells CASSEGTFRASGELFF. CDR3 nucleotides: TGTGCCAGCAGTGAAGGGACCTTCAGGGCGTCCGGGGAGCTGTTTTTT.

The table lists this clone with a count of one. The V call is TRBV11-3, the J call TRBJ2-1; 15 bases are a match to TRBD2. The CDR3 runs to 16 residues. With V trimmed by 5 bases and J by 6 bases, 5 bases remained unmatched. Germline V gene data show CDR1 as SGHNT and CDR2 as YENEEA. CDR3 in DNA: TGTGCCAGCAGCCCGTGGACTAGCGGGGGGGTCAATGAGCAGTTCTTC. It yields the protein CASSPWTSGGVNEQFF. The entire variable domain, with the rest obtained from reference TRBV11-3 and TRBJ2-1, is as follows: EAGVVQSPRYKIIEKKQPVAFWCNPISGHNTLYWYLQNLGQGPELLIRYENEEAVDDSQLPKDRFSAERLKGVDSTLKIQPAELGDSAVYLCASSPWTSGGVNEQFFGPGTRLTVL.

Details on this clone: The junction departs from germline at one end; a sequencing error may be responsible. V is TRBV7-7 and J is TRBJ2-5, with TRBD2 identical over 8 bases. The CDR3 is 15 amino acids. Germline V gene data show CDR1 as SSHAT and CDR2 as FNYEAQ (reference sequence). CDR3: CASSLRRGGGETQYF. In DNA, the CDR3 is TGTGCTAGCAGCTTAAGACGGGGGGGCGGTGAGACCCAGTACTTC.

The V call is TRBV7-3, the J call TRBJ2-3; 14 bases match TRBD2. J lost 5 bases, V lost 4 bases, and 8 bases had no gene match. The CDR3 runs to 17 residues. Germline lookup yields CDR1 SGHTA and CDR2 FQGTGA. The CDR3 loop is CASSSGGLAGAGDTQYF. The CDR3 DNA is TGTGCCAGCAGCTCAGGGGGACTAGCGGGGGCTGGAGATACGCAGTATTTT.

Note on this clone: A junction boundary mismatches the germline segment, possibly from a read error. The rearrangement links TRBV5-1 to TRBJ2-6, with 7 positions matching TRBD1. The CDR3 is made up of 16 amino acids. Per the germline V gene, CDR1 is SGHRS and CDR2 is YFSETQ. DNA of the CDR3: TGCGCCAGCAGCTTGGACAGGGGCTCTGGGGCCAACGGCCTGACTTTC. Its protein is CASSLDRGSGANGLTF.

V gene TRBV18 combines with J gene TRBJ2-2, with TRBD1 identical over 7 bases. Germline V gene lookup returns CDR1 KGHSH and CDR2 LQKENI. There are 14 residues in the CDR3. V shed 3 bases and J 6 bases; nucleotides not matched to a gene: 4. The CDR3 sequence: CASSPWQGAGELFF. CDR3 DNA sequence: TGTGCCAGCTCACCGTGGCAGGGGGCCGGGGAGCTGTTTTTT.

The chain carries TRBV9 and TRBJ1-1; maybe TRBD1 (5 bases). This CDR3 has 14 residues. From germline, CDR1 is SGDLS and CDR2 YYNGEE. The germline V and J ends were trimmed by 4 bases and 4 bases, with 14 bases remaining between them. This CDR3 reads CASSLMTASTEAFF. CDR3 in DNA: TGTGCCAGCAGCCTAATGACAGCCTCCACTGAAGCTTTCTTT.

This rearrangement joins TRBV28 to TRBJ2-3; tentative D call: TRBD1 (7 bases). This CDR3 has 17 residues. The V gene's germline CDR1 is MDHEN and CDR2 SYDVKM. V gave up 6 bases and J gave up 10 bases, with 29 bases separating them. The CDR3 sequence is CASRSSKGAGAREAQYF. CDR3 DNA sequence: TGTGCCAGCAGATCCTCAAAGGGGGCCGGGGCCAGGGAGGCGCAGTATTTT.

This clone appeared a single time. V is TRBV28 and J is TRBJ1-4; the D is unclear. With 6 bases removed from V and 8 bases from J, the gap between germline ends came to 13 bases. The CDR3 loop spans 13 amino acids. The germline gives CDR1 MDHEN, CDR2 SYDVKM. CDR3 protein: CASRGRPDEKLFF. CDR3 nucleotide sequence: TGTGCCAGCAGGGGGAGACCGGACGAAAAACTGTTTTTT.

J is TRBJ1-6 and V is TRBV4-3, with D perhaps matching TRBD1 (5 bases). This CDR3 is 17 amino acids long. The germline CDR1 and CDR2 sequences are LGHNA and YSLEER. Between the trimmed V and J ends, which lost 0 bases and 7 bases, there was a span of 16 bases. The CDR3 DNA reads as TGCGCCAGCAGCCAAGATTTGCAGGGTTATAGGAATTCACCCCTCCACTTT. Residues: CASSQDLQGYRNSPLHF.

This chain joins TRBV11-2 and TRBJ2-1; perhaps TRBD2 as D (6 bases). V lost 2 bases to trimming and J lost 7 bases, with 21 bases between them. Germline V gene data show CDR1 as SGHAT and CDR2 as FQNNGV. This CDR3 has 17 amino acids. This chain's CDR3 is CASSLFSSSVAGNEQFF. The CDR3 DNA follows: TGTGCCAGCAGCTTATTCTCCTCTTCGGTCGCGGGGAATGAGCAGTTCTTC.

This rearrangement joins TRBV9 to TRBJ1-2, with D possibly matching TRBD1 (5 bases). The CDR3 is made up of 15 amino acids. Trimming pared 3 bases from V and 2 bases from J, leaving 14 bases between. Germline V lookup: CDR1 SGDLS, CDR2 YYNGEE. CDR3 DNA sequence: TGTGCCAGCAGCGCCGGAACAGGCGTGAACTATGGCTACACCTTC. As protein: CASSAGTGVNYGYTF. The complete variable domain, with remaining parts taken from reference TRBV9 and TRBJ1-2, reads DSGVTQTPKHLITATGQRVTLRCSPRSGDLSVYWYQQSLDQGLQFLIQYYNGEERAKGNILERFSAQQFPDLHSELNLSSLELGDSALYFCASSAGTGVNYGYTFGSGTRLTVV.

In this sample, this clone turned up a few times. The chain employs TRBV5-1 and TRBJ1-4; no clear D gene. CDR3 length: 18 residues. CDR1 and CDR2 (germline): SGHRS, YFSETQ. V shed 1 base and J shed 0 bases, with 16 bases lying between them. The CDR3 DNA sequence: TGCGCCAGCAGCTTGTCGTTGGGCAGATATGCAACTAATGAAAAACTGTTTTTT. This encodes CASSLSLGRYATNEKLFF. The whole variable domain, remainder taken from reference TRBV5-1 and TRBJ1-4, is KAGVTQTPRYLIKTRGQQVTLSCSPISGHRSVSWYQQTPGQGLQFLFEYFSETQRNKGNFPGRFSGRQFSNSRSEMNVSTLELGDSALYLCASSLSLGRYATNEKLFFGSGTQLSVL.

The chain joins TRBV6-5 to TRBJ2-2; TRBD1 aligns across 8 bases. The CDR3 runs 15 residues. V lost 6 bases, J lost 1 base, and 4 bases stayed unmatched. The germline V gene encodes CDR1 MNHEY and CDR2 SVGAGI. DNA of the CDR3: TGTGCCAGCAGAACTACAGGGGGGAACACCGGGGAGCTGTTTTTT. Amino acid sequence: CASRTTGGNTGELFF.

The chain combines TRBV6-1 with TRBJ2-7; 9 bases line up with TRBD1. In germline, CDR1 is MNHNS, CDR2 SASEGT. The junction had 9 bases not matched to a gene; V was cut back by 6 bases and J by 6 bases. The CDR3 extends over 14 amino acids. Here the CDR3 reads CASSGTGTASEQYV. The DNA of the CDR3 is TGTGCCAGCAGCGGGACAGGGACAGCGAGCGAGCAGTACGTC.

The table lists this clone with a few counts. The rearrangement uses TRBV27 and TRBJ2-2, with 7 positions matching TRBD1. CDR1 and CDR2 from the germline V gene are MNHEY and SMNVEV (reference sequence). J lost 7 bases, V lost 5 bases, and 10 bases had no gene match. The CDR3 extends over 15 amino acids. Written as DNA, the CDR3 is TGTGCCAGCAGTACGGCTAACAGGGGCGGCGGGGAGCTGTTTTTT. As protein: CASSTANRGGGELFF.

V usage is TRBV20-1 and J usage is TRBJ2-7; D tentatively reads TRBD1 or TRBD2 (5 bases each). Germline values: CDR1 DFQATT, CDR2 SNEGSKA (reference sequence). This CDR3 comprises 10 residues. Trimming left V 6 bases short and J 6 bases short, with 9 bases between. DNA for the CDR3: TGCAGTGCCCCTGGGGGCGAGCAGTACGTC. It yields the protein CSAPGGEQYV.

The CDR3 nucleotides read TGTGCCAGCAGTGAAGGGGCAGGGGGCGCTTTCTACGAGCAGTACTTC. Protein sequence: CASSEGAGGAFYEQYF. The V and J genes are TRBV6-1 and TRBJ2-7, with 8 bases identical to TRBD1. This CDR3 has 16 residues. Trimming at V came to 1 base and at J to 3 bases, leaving 8 bases not matched to a gene. The germline CDR1 and CDR2 sequences are MNHNS and SASEGT.

The gene calls are TRBV6-6 and TRBJ2-7; D uncertain. V was trimmed by 5 bases and J by 7 bases, leaving 9 bases between them. Germline V gene sequence: CDR1 MNHNY, CDR2 SVGAGI (reference sequence). CDR3 length: 11 residues. CDR3: CASSASIEQYF. The CDR3 nucleotides read TGTGCCAGCAGTGCCTCTATTGAGCAGTACTTC.

CDR3 DNA: TGTGCCAGCAGTTTAAGGGGGAACAATCAGCCCCAGCATTTT. Its translation: CASSLRGNNQPQHF. V usage is TRBV27 and J usage is TRBJ1-5; maybe TRBD1 (6 bases). The V gene lost 2 bases and the J gene lost 3 bases, with 8 bases spanning the gap. Germline CDR1 reads MNHEY; CDR2 reads SMNVEV (reference sequence). This CDR3 has 14 residues.

The chain carries TRBV4-2 and TRBJ2-2; 12 bases fit TRBD2. Germline loops: CDR1 LGHNA, CDR2 YNFKEQ. This CDR3 is built from 19 residues. Unmatched junction bases numbered 10, after V lost 1 base and J lost 4 bases. CDR3 sequence: CASSQGVGLAGGRTGELFF. The CDR3 DNA is TGTGCCAGCAGCCAAGGGGTCGGGCTAGCGGGGGGGCGCACCGGGGAGCTGTTTTTT.

This clone was counted only a few times. The genes are TRBV5-4 and TRBJ2-3, with D possibly TRBD2 on 6 matching bases. Germline V CDR1 and CDR2: SGHNT, YYREEE (reference sequence). The CDR3 extends over 12 amino acids. V gave up 3 bases and J gave up 4 bases, with 6 bases separating them. The CDR3 nucleotides are TGTGCCAGCAGCTGGGGGGCAGATACGCAGTATTTT. Translated: CASSWGADTQYF.

The chain uses TRBV5-1 and TRBJ2-1; possible D gene TRBD2, 6 bases. This CDR3 has 19 amino acids. V lost 3 bases to trimming and J lost 0 bases, with 22 bases between them. The V gene's germline CDR1 is SGHRS and CDR2 YFSETQ. Here the CDR3 reads CASSSPRRGLSTSYNEQFF. CDR3 bases: TGCGCCAGCAGCTCGCCCCGGCGGGGACTGTCCACCTCCTACAATGAGCAGTTCTTC.

The chain is built from TRBV7-9 and TRBJ2-7, with 7 bases matching TRBD1. This CDR3 is built from 16 residues. The germline gives CDR1 SEHNR, CDR2 FQNEAQ (reference sequence). V trimming: 5 bases; J trimming: 2 bases; junction bases outside the gene matches: 12. Here the CDR3 reads CASSRGRQGKPYEQYF. CDR3 DNA sequence: TGTGCCAGCAGCCGGGGCCGACAGGGAAAACCCTACGAGCAGTACTTC.

A few counts support this clone. At one end the junction does not follow the germline gene, possibly because of a read error. The V call is TRBV4-1, the J call TRBJ1-1; 12 nucleotides agree with TRBD1. The CDR3 totals 16 residues. Per the germline V gene, CDR1 is MGHRA and CDR2 is YSYEKL. Here the CDR3 reads CASSQDPGQGATEAFF. The CDR3 DNA sequence: TGTGCCAGCAGCCAAGATCCGGGACAGGGGGCGACTGAAGCTTTCTTT.

The rearrangement joins TRBV5-1 to TRBJ1-2, with 7 bases that match TRBD1. The germline gives CDR1 SGHRS, CDR2 YFSETQ. V lost 0 bases and J lost 3; bases outside the gene matches: 5. The CDR3 length is 15 residues. CDR3 bases: TGCGCCAGCAGCTTGGCCCCGACAGGGTACTATGGCTACACCTTC. This gives the protein CASSLAPTGYYGYTF.